This entry features one T cell receptor beta chain sequence. This clonotype was picked up one time. Its antigen remains unidentified. Qualities for individual bases were not recorded, and no much larger clone is one base off. One read yields weak evidence. This specimen comes from a study of CD8 T cells in Susac syndrome (dated 2019 in TCRdb). Regarding the research as a whole: Of the Susac syndrome patients who were sequenced, about 6 had clinically active disease and about 8 were in clinical remission. At blood withdrawal, Susac syndrome patients were either therapy-naive, taking corticosteroids (in some cases with IVIg as well), or taking IVIg alone. Repertoire sequencing was used to test whether CD8+ T cell activation and differentiation in Susac syndrome was antigen driven.

The CDR3 goes from the cysteine to the phenylalanine over 18 residues. Only the CDR3 region is kept as DNA, spanning 54 bases read in frame from base 1. Sequences SGHAT (CDR1) and FQNNGV (CDR2) are obtained from the germline V gene. V ends up 5 bases short and J 6 bases short, with an unmatched junction base count of 18. High-throughput TCR beta sequencing profiled peripheral blood CD8+ and CD4+ T cells from healthy donors, Susac syndrome patients and multiple sclerosis patients. Recently defined diagnostic criteria for definite or probable disease were met by the Susac syndrome patients. CD8+ TEMRA cells were enriched by FACS, while bulk CD8+ and CD4+ T cells were purified by magnetic negative isolation. Blood was collected in EDTA tubes and processed within 24 hours, with PBMCs isolated through density gradient centrifugation. PBMCs intended for TCR sequencing were cryopreserved in liquid nitrogen and thawed later in a water bath at 37 degrees C. The sorted or isolated CD4+, CD8+ and CD8+ TEMRA cells had a purity of 90% or higher.

Study-wide findings and limitations: The number of individuals in the TCR sequencing and HLA analysis was recognized as being relatively small. In the CD4+ T cell repertoire of Susac syndrome patients, clonal expansion was not detected.

RNA was extracted using the RNeasy kit, and roughly 0.45 to 1 ug of the RNA was reverse transcribed with random hexamers. TCR beta CDR3 regions were amplified with the immunoSEQ multiplex PCR assay covering 54 Vbeta and 13 Jbeta segments. PCR amplification bias was corrected using a synthetic template baseline for primer optimization and computational correction. In the paper's pipeline: Only productive sequences were kept, with reads annotated to V, D and J genes according to IMGT and analyzed in immunoSEQ Analyzer. Clonality was computed as one minus Shannon entropy normalized by log2 of the number of productive unique sequences. Public and private clones were assessed among the 100 most prevalent clones of each patient and control. Susac-specific clones were defined as absent from healthy and MS cohorts, over a thousand published viral clones and other ImmuneACCESS disease sequences. TCRdb's own reprocessing of the public reads used fastp at Q25 and MiXCR and kept productive beta chains. Every entry covers one CDR3 protein and lists the most common genes and DNA from its rows. TCRdb assigned the V and J calls; the authors' analysis was not used. The sample profile shows 200,000 to 300,000 distinct CDR3 sequences; 90% to 96% of them were found once. Approximately 0.094% of the sample goes to the ten largest clones.

The chain employs TRBV11-2 and TRBJ2-5, with TRBD2 matching 10 junction bases. Sequencing was performed on CD4+ T cells from PBMCs. This sequence was found in a human donor with Susac syndrome. The bases are TGTGCCAGCAGCACAAACTCCTGGCTAGCGGGAGAAGGACAGACCCAGTACTTC. It is translated as CASSTNSWLAGEGQTQYF. Beyond the CDR3, the reference TRBV11-2 and TRBJ2-5 genes provide the residues; the full variable domain reads: EAGVAQSPRYKIIEKRQSVAFWCNPISGHATLYWYQQILGQGPKLLIQFQNNGVVDDSQLPKDRFSAERLKGVDSTLKIQPAKLEDSAVYLCASSTNSWLAGEGQTQYFGPGTRLLVL.